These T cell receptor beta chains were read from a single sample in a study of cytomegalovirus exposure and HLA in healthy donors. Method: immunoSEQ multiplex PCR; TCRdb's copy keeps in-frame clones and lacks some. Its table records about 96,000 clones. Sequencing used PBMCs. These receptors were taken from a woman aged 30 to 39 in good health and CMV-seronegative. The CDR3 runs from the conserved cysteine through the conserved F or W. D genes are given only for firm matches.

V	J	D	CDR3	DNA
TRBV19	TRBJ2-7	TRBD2	CASSMGGSEQYF	TGTGCCAGTAGTATGGGGGGGTCCGAGCAGTACTTC
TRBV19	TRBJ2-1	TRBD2	CASTFSGNSYNEQFF	TGTGCCAGTACCTTTAGCGGGAACTCCTACAATGAGCAGTTCTTC
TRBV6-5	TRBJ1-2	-	CASSYSHGHYGYTF	TGTGCCAGCAGTTACTCCCACGGTCACTATGGCTACACCTTC
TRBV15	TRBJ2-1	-	CATSRVNTYNEQFF	TGTGCCACCAGCAGAGTTAATACATACAATGAGCAGTTCTTC
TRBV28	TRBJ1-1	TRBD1	CASSFLGQGNTEAFF	TGTGCCAGCAGTTTCCTAGGACAGGGGAACACTGAAGCTTTCTTT
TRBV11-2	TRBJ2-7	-	CASSPIRRRGTYEQYF	TGTGCCAGCAGCCCCATTCGGAGGCGGGGCACCTACGAGCAGTACTTC
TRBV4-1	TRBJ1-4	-	CASSQASGRNEKLFF	TGCGCCAGCAGCCAAGCCAGCGGCCGCAATGAAAAACTGTTTTTT
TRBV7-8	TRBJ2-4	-	CASSLVAGDGENIQYF	TGTGCCAGCAGCTTAGTAGCAGGGGATGGGGAAAACATTCAGTACTTC
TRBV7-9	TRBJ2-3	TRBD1	CASSAGGGSSTDTQYF	TGTGCCAGCAGCGCAGGGGGTGGCAGCTCCACAGATACGCAGTATTTT
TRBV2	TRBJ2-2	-	CASSEVTNTGELFF	TGTGCCAGCAGTGAAGTTACGAACACCGGGGAGCTGTTTTTT
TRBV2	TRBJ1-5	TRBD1	CASRPQGRPNQPQHF	TGTGCCAGCAGGCCACAGGGGCGGCCGAATCAGCCCCAGCATTTT
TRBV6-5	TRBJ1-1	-	CASSSGGTEAFF	TGTGCCAGCAGCTCCGGAGGCACTGAAGCTTTCTTT
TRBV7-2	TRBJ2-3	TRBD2	CASSAQTSGVTDTQYF	TGTGCCAGCAGCGCCCAGACTAGCGGGGTCACAGATACGCAGTATTTT
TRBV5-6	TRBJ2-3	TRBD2	CASSLLAGPDTQYF	TGTGCCAGCAGCCTACTAGCGGGCCCAGATACGCAGTATTTT
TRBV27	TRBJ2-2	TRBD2	CASSIGTNPGELFF	TGTGCCAGCAGCATTGGGACTAACCCCGGGGAGCTGTTTTTT
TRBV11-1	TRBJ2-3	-	CASRMTEPDTQYF	TGTGCCAGCAGGATGACAGAGCCAGATACGCAGTATTTT
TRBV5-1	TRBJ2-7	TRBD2	CASSLVGGRSYEQYF	TGCGCCAGCAGCTTGGTAGGCGGGAGGTCCTACGAGCAGTACTTC
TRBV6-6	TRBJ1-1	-	CASSSYNTEAFF	TGTGCCAGCAGTTCCTATAACACTGAAGCTTTCTTT
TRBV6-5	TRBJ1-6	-	CASSSGNSPLHF	TGTGCCAGCAGTTCAGGGAATTCACCCCTCCACTTT
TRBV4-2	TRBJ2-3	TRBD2	CASSHGGGATDTQYF	TGTGCCAGCAGCCATGGCGGGGGGGCTACAGATACGCAGTATTTT
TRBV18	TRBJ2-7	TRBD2	CASSPAGGLGGEQYF	TGTGCCAGCTCACCGGCGGGGGGGCTCGGAGGCGAGCAGTACTTC
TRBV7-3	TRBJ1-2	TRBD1	CASSSPGQGVGGYTF	TGTGCCAGCAGCTCTCCGGGACAGGGAGTCGGTGGCTACACCTTC
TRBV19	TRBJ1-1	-	CASSIWEGTEAFF	TGTGCCAGTAGTATATGGGAGGGCACTGAAGCTTTCTTT
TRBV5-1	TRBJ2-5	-	CASSLVGPAGETQYF	TGCGCCAGCAGCTTGGTTGGCCCGGCGGGGGAGACCCAGTACTTC
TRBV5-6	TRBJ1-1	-	CATTTGGGQVPTEAFF	TGTGCCACCACGACTGGGGGGGGCCAAGTTCCCACTGAAGCTTTCTTT
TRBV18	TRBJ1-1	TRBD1	CASSPRQGAMNTEAFF	TGTGCCAGCTCACCACGACAGGGGGCGATGAACACTGAAGCTTTCTTT
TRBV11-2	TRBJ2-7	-	CASSLRDRSSYEQYF	TGTGCCAGCAGCTTAAGAGACAGGAGCTCCTACGAGCAGTACTTC
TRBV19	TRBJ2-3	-	CASSTKSTDTQYF	TGTGCCAGTAGTACTAAAAGCACAGATACGCAGTATTTT
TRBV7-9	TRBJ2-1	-	CASSSTSGYNEQFF	TGTGCCAGCAGCTCTACTTCAGGATACAATGAGCAGTTCTTC
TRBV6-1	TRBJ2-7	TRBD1	CASSELPQGSSYEQYF	TGTGCCAGCAGTGAACTACCACAGGGGTCCTCCTACGAGCAGTACTTC
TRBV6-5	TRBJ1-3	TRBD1	CASSYSTGGNTIYF	TGTGCCAGCAGTTACTCTACAGGGGGCAACACCATATATTTT
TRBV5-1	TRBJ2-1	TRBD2	CASSFTSGTPTYNEQFF	TGCGCCAGCAGCTTCACTAGCGGGACTCCTACCTACAATGAGCAGTTCTTC
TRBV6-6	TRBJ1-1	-	CASSYSRSEAFF	TGTGCCAGCAGTTACTCGAGGAGTGAAGCTTTCTTT
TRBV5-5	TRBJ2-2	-	CASSLGEAAAEFTGELFF	TGTGCCAGCAGCTTGGGTGAGGCAGCCGCCGAATTCACCGGGGAGCTGTTTTTT
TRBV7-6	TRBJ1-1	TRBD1	CASSPTGGWTEAFF	TGTGCCAGCAGCCCTACAGGGGGGTGGACTGAAGCTTTCTTT
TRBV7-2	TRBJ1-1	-	CASSLHIQNTEAFF	TGTGCCAGCAGCTTACACATCCAGAACACTGAAGCTTTCTTT
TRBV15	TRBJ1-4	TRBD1	CATSRGAGQGSEKLFF	TGTGCCACCAGCAGAGGGGCGGGACAGGGAAGCGAAAAACTGTTTTTT
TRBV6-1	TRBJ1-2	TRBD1	CASSEGTGGAYGYTF	TGTGCCAGCAGTGAAGGGACAGGGGGCGCCTATGGCTACACCTTC
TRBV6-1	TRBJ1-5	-	CASSASPDRQQPQHF	TGTGCCAGCAGTGCTTCCCCAGACAGACAGCAGCCCCAGCATTTT
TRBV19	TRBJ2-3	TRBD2	CASRTGTSGSTDTQYF	TGTGCCAGTAGAACCGGGACTAGCGGAAGCACAGATACGCAGTATTTT
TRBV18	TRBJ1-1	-	CASSPRQISSEAFF	TGTGCCAGCTCACCACGTCAGATTTCTTCCGAAGCTTTCTTT
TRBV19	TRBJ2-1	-	CASSMQGRDEQFF	TGTGCCAGTAGTATGCAGGGGCGGGATGAGCAGTTCTTC
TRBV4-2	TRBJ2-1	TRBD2	CASSQDRASGLFDEQFF	TGTGCCAGCAGCCAAGATCGGGCTAGCGGGCTCTTTGATGAGCAGTTCTTC
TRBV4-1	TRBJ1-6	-	CASSLRTGNSPLHF	TGCGCCAGCAGCCTAAGAACAGGAAATTCACCCCTCCACTTT
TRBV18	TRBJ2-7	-	CASSAIPYEQYF	TGTGCCAGCTCGGCCATACCTTACGAGCAGTACTTC
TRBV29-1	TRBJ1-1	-	CSVPRTELLNTEAFF	TGCAGCGTTCCCCGGACAGAACTTCTGAACACTGAAGCTTTCTTT
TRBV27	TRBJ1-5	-	CASSLQGRGQPQHF	TGTGCCAGCAGTTTACAGGGGAGAGGCCAGCCCCAGCATTTT
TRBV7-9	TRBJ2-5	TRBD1	CASSLTGGSQETQYF	TGTGCCAGCAGCTTAACAGGGGGGTCCCAAGAGACCCAGTACTTC
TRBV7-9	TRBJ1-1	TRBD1	CASSSPSWTGTEAFF	TGTGCCAGCAGCTCCCCTAGTTGGACAGGCACTGAAGCTTTCTTT
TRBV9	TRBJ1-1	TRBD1	CASSVWDRGTEAFF	TGTGCCAGCAGCGTCTGGGACAGGGGCACTGAAGCTTTCTTT
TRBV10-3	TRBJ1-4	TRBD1	CAISLGQGPNEKLFF	TGTGCCATCAGCCTAGGACAGGGTCCTAATGAAAAACTGTTTTTT
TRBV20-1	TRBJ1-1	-	CSGRVETEAFF	TGCAGCGGGAGGGTAGAAACTGAAGCTTTCTTT
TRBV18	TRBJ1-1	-	CASSSTVNTEAFF	TGTGCCAGCTCATCGACAGTGAACACTGAAGCTTTCTTT